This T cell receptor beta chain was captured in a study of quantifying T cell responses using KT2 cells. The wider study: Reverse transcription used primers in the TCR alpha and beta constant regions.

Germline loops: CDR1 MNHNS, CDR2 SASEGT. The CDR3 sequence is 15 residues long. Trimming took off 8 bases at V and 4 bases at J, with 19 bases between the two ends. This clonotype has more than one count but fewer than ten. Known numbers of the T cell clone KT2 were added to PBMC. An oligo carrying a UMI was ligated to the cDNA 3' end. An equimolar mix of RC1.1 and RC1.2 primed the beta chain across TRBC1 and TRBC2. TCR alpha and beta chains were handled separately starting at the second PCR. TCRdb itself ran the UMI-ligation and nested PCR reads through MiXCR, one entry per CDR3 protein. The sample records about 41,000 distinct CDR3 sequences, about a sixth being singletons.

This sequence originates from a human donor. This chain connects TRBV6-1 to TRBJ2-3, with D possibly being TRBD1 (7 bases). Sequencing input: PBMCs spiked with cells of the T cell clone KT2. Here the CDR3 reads CASSPRAGGPDTQYF. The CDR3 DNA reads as TGTGCCAGCTCCCCGCGGGCAGGGGGGCCAGATACGCAGTATTTT.